These T cell receptor beta chains were read from a single sample in a study of T cells in localized non-small cell lung cancer. The data were produced by immunoSEQ multiplex PCR, yet TCRdb's version contains in-frame clones alone and is incomplete. The sample includes fewer than 30,000 clones, roughly 90% seen only once; the top ten take over 5%. The sequencing here drew on PBMCs, taken before any cancer treatment. The receptor source for this set is a man aged 40 to 70 with stage II lung adenocarcinoma. The CDR3 runs from the conserved cysteine through the conserved F or W. The order of the fields is CDR3 protein, CDR3 DNA, D gene, J gene, V gene, clone size. The D gene is left open where the match is weak. Clone size is given for some rows only: seen once, a few or many times, or a class if the clone is expanded.

CASSQDYGSSNEKLFF | TGCGCCAGCAGCCAAGATTATGGGTCGTCTAATGAAAAACTGTTTTTT | . | TRBJ1-4 | TRBV4-3 | .
CASSGATSILDEQYF | TGCGCCAGCAGCGGGGCCACTAGCATCTTAGACGAGCAGTACTTC | . | TRBJ2-7 | TRBV5-1 | .
CASSGQGYTEAFF | TGTGCCAGCAGTGGACAGGGTTACACTGAAGCTTTCTTT | TRBD1 | TRBJ1-1 | TRBV2 | once
CASSLNRVDQPQHF | TGTGCCAGCAGTTTGAACAGGGTTGATCAGCCCCAGCATTTT | . | TRBJ1-5 | TRBV28 | .
CAISESGMETQYF | TGTGCCATCAGTGAGTCAGGAATGGAGACCCAGTACTTC | . | TRBJ2-5 | TRBV10-3 | .
CASSIRGGTGELFF | TGTGCCAGTAGTATAAGAGGGGGCACCGGGGAGCTGTTTTTT | . | TRBJ2-2 | TRBV19 | .
CASSPGTGDGYTF | TGCGCCAGCAGCCCCGGGACAGGGGATGGCTACACCTTC | TRBD1 | TRBJ1-2 | TRBV5-1 | once
CASSLQGNNQPQHF | TGTGCCAGCAGCCTACAGGGAAACAATCAGCCCCAGCATTTT | . | TRBJ1-5 | TRBV5-6 | .
CASSLAGWGNTQYF | TGTGCCAGCTCACTAGCGGGGTGGGGAAATACGCAGTATTTT | TRBD2 | TRBJ2-3 | TRBV7-3 | .
CASSFGGNTGELFF | TGTGCCAGCAGCTTTGGGGGGAACACCGGGGAGCTGTTTTTT | . | TRBJ2-2 | TRBV7-6 | once
CASSDTRGGRQFF | TGTGCCAGCAGCGACACGCGGGGGGGTCGGCAGTTCTTC | TRBD2 | TRBJ2-1 | TRBV2 | .
CAWRRGQDQPQHF | TGTGCCTGGAGGCGAGGACAGGATCAGCCCCAGCATTTT | TRBD1 | TRBJ1-5 | TRBV30 | .
CASSVQMNTEAFF | TGTGCCAGCAGTGTTCAGATGAACACTGAAGCTTTCTTT | . | TRBJ1-1 | TRBV6-4 | .
CASLTGWGGYTF | TGTGCCAGCCTGACAGGGTGGGGTGGCTACACCTTC | TRBD1 | TRBJ1-2 | TRBV28 | .
CASSLGLSIEAFF | TGTGCCAGCAGCTTAGGACTTTCTATTGAAGCTTTCTTT | . | TRBJ1-1 | TRBV7-2 | few
CASGLEAGPNGYTF | TGTGCTAGTGGTTTGGAGGCAGGGCCTAATGGCTACACCTTC | . | TRBJ1-2 | TRBV12-5 | .
CASSGLLTGAGTGELFF | TGTGCCAGCAGCGGGCTCCTGACAGGGGCGGGCACCGGGGAGCTGTTTTTT | TRBD1 | TRBJ2-2 | TRBV9 | once
CASMAGGNTDTQYF | TGCGCCAGCATGGCGGGGGGCAACACAGATACGCAGTATTTT | TRBD2 | TRBJ2-3 | TRBV4-1 | .
CAWSVGQGSSYEQYF | TGTGCCTGGAGTGTAGGACAGGGAAGCTCCTACGAGCAGTACTTC | TRBD1 | TRBJ2-7 | TRBV30 | .
CASRPTGLNTEAFF | TGTGCCAGCAGACCGACAGGGCTGAACACTGAAGCTTTCTTT | TRBD1 | TRBJ1-1 | TRBV13 | .
CASSPGQVSSYEQYF | TGTGCCAGCAGCCCCGGACAGGTTAGCTCCTACGAGCAGTACTTC | TRBD1 | TRBJ2-7 | TRBV7-3 | .
CASSPKGTEQFF | TGTGCCAGCAGCCCGAAGGGGACGGAGCAGTTCTTC | . | TRBJ2-1 | TRBV14 | .
CASSFRPNEAFF | TGCGCCAGCAGCTTTCGTCCCAATGAAGCTTTCTTT | . | TRBJ1-1 | TRBV5-1 | .
CASSLVGLDGYTF | TGTGCCAGCAGCCTAGTAGGGCTCGATGGCTACACCTTC | . | TRBJ1-2 | TRBV2 | .
CASSPGRQGGPGDTQYF | TGTGCCAGCAGCCCCGGGAGGCAGGGAGGTCCCGGAGATACGCAGTATTTT | TRBD2 | TRBJ2-3 | TRBV11-3 | .
CASSIGDSNFGELFF | TGTGCCAGTAGTATAGGGGACAGCAACTTCGGGGAGCTGTTTTTT | TRBD1 | TRBJ2-2 | TRBV19 | once
CASSARDRGVSTGELFF | TGTGCCAGCAGCGCCCGGGACAGGGGAGTTAGCACCGGGGAGCTGTTTTTT | TRBD1 | TRBJ2-2 | TRBV4-2 | .
CASNHGSSYNEQFF | TGTGCCAGTAACCACGGGAGTTCCTACAATGAGCAGTTCTTC | . | TRBJ2-1 | TRBV19 | once
CASSSENTSGSREQYF | TGTGCCAGCAGCTCCGAAAATACTAGCGGGAGTAGGGAGCAGTACTTC | TRBD2 | TRBJ2-7 | TRBV11-3 | .
CASSQRDRDEQYF | TGCGCCAGCAGCCAAAGGGACCGGGACGAGCAGTACTTC | . | TRBJ2-7 | TRBV4-1 | .
CAISEPGVTSPLHF | TGTGCCATCAGTGAGCCAGGGGTTACTTCACCCCTCCACTTT | . | TRBJ1-6 | TRBV10-3 | .
CASSRSTGEGTQYF | TGTGCCAGCAGTCGATCGACAGGGGAGGGGACCCAGTACTTC | . | TRBJ2-5 | TRBV6-5 | .
CAIAQGVDTEAFF | TGTGCCATCGCACAGGGTGTGGACACTGAAGCTTTCTTT | . | TRBJ1-1 | TRBV10-3 | once
CASSPNRGAETQYF | TGTGCCAGCTCACCAAATCGGGGGGCCGAGACGCAGTATTTT | . | TRBJ2-3 | TRBV18 | once
CASSENPPLADTQYF | TGTGCCAGCAGCGAAAACCCGCCATTGGCAGATACGCAGTATTTT | . | TRBJ2-3 | TRBV7-9 | .
CASSGQDPTGELFF | TGTGCCAGCAGCGGACAGGACCCCACCGGGGAGCTGTTTTTT | TRBD1 | TRBJ2-2 | TRBV7-3 | .
CATSEGGAGNTIYF | TGTGCCACCAGCGAGGGAGGCGCGGGAAACACCATATATTTT | . | TRBJ1-3 | TRBV15 | .
CAISESTGDNQPQHF | TGTGCCATCAGTGAGTCTACAGGGGACAATCAGCCCCAGCATTTT | TRBD1 | TRBJ1-5 | TRBV10-3 | .
CASSQEDRLGTEQYF | TGTGCCAGCAGCCAAGAGGACCGACTGGGAACCGAGCAGTACTTC | . | TRBJ2-7 | TRBV4-2 | .
CASSFPGGPSTGELFF | TGTGCCAGCAGCTTCCCCGGGGGCCCGAGCACCGGGGAGCTGTTTTTT | . | TRBJ2-2 | TRBV5-6 | .
CASSSSLGELFF | . | . | TRBJ2-2 | TRBV6-5 | .